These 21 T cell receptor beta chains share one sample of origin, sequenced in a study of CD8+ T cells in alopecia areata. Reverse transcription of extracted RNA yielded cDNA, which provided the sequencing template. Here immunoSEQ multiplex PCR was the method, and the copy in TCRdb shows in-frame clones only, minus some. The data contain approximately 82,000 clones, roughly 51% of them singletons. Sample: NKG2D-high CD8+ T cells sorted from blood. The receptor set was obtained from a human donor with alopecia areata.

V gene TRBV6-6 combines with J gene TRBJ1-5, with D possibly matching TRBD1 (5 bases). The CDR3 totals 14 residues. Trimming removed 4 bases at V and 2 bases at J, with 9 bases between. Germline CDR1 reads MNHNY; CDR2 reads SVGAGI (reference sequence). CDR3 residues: CASSWGWGNQPQHF. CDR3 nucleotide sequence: TGTGCCAGCAGTTGGGGCTGGGGCAATCAGCCCCAGCATTTT.

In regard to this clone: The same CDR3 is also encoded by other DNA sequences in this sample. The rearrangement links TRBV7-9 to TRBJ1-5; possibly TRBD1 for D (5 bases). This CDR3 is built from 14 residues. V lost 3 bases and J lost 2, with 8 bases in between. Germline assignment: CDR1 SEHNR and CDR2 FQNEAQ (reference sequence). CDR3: CASSLGGGNQPQHF. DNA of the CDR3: TGTGCCAGCAGCTTGGGGGGTGGCAATCAGCCCCAGCATTTT.

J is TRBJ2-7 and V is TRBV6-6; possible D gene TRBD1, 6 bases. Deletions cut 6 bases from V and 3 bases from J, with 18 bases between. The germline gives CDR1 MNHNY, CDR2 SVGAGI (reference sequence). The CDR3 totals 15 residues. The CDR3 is CASSLSQGKGYEQYF. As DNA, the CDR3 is TGTGCCAGCAGCCTGAGTCAGGGGAAGGGCTACGAGCAGTACTTC.

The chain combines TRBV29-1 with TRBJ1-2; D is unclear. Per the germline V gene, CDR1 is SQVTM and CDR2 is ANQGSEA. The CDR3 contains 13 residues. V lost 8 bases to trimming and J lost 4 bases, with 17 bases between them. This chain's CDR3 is CSPQRKAPYGYTF. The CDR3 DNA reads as TGCAGCCCCCAAAGGAAGGCCCCCTATGGCTACACCTTC.

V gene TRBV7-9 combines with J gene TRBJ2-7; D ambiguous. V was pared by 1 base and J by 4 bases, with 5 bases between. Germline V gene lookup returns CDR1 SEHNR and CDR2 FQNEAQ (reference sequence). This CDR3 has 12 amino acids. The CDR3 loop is CASSLVPYEQYF. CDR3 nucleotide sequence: TGTGCCAGCAGCTTAGTTCCGTACGAGCAGTACTTC.

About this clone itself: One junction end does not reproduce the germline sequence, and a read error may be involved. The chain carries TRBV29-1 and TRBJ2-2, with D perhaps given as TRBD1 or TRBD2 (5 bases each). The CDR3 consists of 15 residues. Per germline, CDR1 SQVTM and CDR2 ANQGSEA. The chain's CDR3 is CSVERRGDEAGKLFF. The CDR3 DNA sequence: TGCAGCGTCGAACGACGTGGGGACGAAGCCGGGAAGCTGTTTTTT.

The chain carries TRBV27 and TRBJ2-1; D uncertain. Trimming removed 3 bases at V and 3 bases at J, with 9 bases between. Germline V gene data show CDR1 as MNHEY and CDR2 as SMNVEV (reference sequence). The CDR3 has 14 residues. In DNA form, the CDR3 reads TGTGCCAGCAGTTTTGGGTTTGACTACAATGAGCAGTTCTTC. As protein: CASSFGFDYNEQFF.

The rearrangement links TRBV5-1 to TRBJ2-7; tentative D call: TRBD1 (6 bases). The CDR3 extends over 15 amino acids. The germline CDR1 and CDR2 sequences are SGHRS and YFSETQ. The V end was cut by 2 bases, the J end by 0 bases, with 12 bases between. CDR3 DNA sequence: TGCGCCAGCAGCTTATCCCGGGACAACTCCTACGAGCAGTACTTC. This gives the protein CASSLSRDNSYEQYF. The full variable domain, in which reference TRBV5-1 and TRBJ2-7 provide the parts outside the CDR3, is KAGVTQTPRYLIKTRGQQVTLSCSPISGHRSVSWYQQTPGQGLQFLFEYFSETQRNKGNFPGRFSGRQFSNSRSEMNVSTLELGDSALYLCASSLSRDNSYEQYFGPGTRLTVT.

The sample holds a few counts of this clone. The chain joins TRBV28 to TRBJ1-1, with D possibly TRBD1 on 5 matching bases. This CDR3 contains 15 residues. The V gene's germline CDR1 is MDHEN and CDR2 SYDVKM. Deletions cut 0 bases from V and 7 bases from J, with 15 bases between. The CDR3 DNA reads TGTGCCAGCAGTTTATGGGGCCCGGACACTTATGAAGCTTTCTTT. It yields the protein CASSLWGPDTYEAFF.

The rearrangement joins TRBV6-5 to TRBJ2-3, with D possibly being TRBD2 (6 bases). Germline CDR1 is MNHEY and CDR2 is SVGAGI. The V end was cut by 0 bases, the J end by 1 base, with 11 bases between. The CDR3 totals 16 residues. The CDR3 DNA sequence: TGTGCCAGCAGTTACTCGGGACTGGGGGGCACAGATACGCAGTATTTT. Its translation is CASSYSGLGGTDTQYF.

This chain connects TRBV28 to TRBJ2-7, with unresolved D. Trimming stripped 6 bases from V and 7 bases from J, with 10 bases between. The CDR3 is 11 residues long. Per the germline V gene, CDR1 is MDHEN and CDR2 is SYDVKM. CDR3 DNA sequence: TGTGCCAGCAGCACGTTCTTGGAGCAGTACTTC. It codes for CASSTFLEQYF.

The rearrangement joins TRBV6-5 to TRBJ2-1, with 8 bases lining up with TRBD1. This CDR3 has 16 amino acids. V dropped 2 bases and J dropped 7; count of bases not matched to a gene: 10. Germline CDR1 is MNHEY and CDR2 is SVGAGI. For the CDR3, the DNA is TGTGCCAGCAGTTACAGAAGTGCGAACAGGGGGAATGAGCAGTTCTTC. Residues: CASSYRSANRGNEQFF.

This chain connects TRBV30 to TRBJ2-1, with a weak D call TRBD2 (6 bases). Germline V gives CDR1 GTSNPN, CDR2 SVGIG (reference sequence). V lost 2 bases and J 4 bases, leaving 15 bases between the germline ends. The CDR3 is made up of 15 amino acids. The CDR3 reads CAWSPGAGPYNEQFF. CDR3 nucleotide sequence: TGTGCCTGGAGTCCGGGTGCGGGGCCTTACAATGAGCAGTTCTTC.

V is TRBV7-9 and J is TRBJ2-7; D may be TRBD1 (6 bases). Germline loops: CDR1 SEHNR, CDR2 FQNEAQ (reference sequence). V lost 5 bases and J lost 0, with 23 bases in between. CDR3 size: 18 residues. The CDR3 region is CASSPPLHWTASSYEQYF. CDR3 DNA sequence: TGTGCCAGCAGCCCCCCCCTCCACTGGACAGCGAGCTCCTACGAGCAGTACTTC.

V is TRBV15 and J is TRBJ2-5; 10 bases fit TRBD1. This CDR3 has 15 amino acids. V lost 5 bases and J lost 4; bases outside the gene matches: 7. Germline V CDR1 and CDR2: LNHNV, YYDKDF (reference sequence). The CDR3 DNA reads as TGTGCCACCAGCCTAGGACAGGGGGGGAGAGAGACCCAGTACTTC. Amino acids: CATSLGQGGRETQYF.

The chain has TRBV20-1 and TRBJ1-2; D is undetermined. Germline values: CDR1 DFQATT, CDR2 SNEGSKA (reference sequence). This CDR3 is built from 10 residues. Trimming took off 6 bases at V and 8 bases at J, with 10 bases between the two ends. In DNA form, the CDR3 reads TGCAGTGCCCTCCCGGGGGGCTACACCTTC. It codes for CSALPGGYTF.

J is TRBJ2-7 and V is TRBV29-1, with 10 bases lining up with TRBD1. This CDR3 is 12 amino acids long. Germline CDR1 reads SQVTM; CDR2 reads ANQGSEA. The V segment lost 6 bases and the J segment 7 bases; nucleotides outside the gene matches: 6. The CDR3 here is CSVGQGMGEQYF. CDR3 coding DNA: TGCAGCGTGGGACAGGGGATGGGTGAGCAGTACTTC.

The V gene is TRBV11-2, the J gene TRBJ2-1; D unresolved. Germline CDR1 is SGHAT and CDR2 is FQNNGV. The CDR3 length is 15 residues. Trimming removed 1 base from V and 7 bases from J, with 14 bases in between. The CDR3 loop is CASSLVFGTENEQFF. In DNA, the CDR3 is TGTGCCAGCAGCTTAGTTTTCGGTACCGAGAATGAGCAGTTCTTC.

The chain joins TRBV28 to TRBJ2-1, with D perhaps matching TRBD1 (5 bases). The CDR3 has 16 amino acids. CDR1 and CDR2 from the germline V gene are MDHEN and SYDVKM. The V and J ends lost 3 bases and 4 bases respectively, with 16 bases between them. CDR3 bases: TGTGCCAGCAGTTTCACAGGCTTCGCGGCGTACAATGAGCAGTTCTTC. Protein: CASSFTGFAAYNEQFF.

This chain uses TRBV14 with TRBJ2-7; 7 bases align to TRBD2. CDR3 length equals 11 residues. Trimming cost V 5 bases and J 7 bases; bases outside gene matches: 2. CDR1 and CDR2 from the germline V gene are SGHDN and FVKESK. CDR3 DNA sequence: TGTGCCAGCAGCATCGGGGGGGAGCAGTACTTC. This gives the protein CASSIGGEQYF.

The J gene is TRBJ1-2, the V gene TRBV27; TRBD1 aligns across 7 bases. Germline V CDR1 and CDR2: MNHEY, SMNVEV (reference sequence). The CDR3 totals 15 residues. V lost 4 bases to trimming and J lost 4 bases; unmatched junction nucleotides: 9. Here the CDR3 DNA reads TGTGCCAGCAGTTCGCGAGACAGGGTTACCTATGGCTACACCTTC. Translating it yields CASSSRDRVTYGYTF.